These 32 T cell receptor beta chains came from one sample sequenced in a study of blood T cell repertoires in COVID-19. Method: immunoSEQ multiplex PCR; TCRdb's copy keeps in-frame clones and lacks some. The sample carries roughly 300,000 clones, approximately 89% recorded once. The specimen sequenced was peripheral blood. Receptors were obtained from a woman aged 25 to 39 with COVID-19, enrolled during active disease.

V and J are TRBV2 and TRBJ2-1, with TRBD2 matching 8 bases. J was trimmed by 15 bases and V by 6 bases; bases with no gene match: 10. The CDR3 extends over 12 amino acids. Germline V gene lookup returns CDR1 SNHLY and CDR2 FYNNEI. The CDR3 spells CASREGGTRPFF. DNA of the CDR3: TGTGCCAGCAGGGAGGGCGGGACTAGACCGTTCTTC. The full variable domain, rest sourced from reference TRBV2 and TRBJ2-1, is EPEVTQTPSHQVTQMGQEVILRCVPISNHLYFYWYRQILGQKVEFLVSFYNNEISEKSEIFDDQFSVERPDGSNFTLKIRSTKLEDSAMYFCASREGGTRPFFGPGTRLTVL.

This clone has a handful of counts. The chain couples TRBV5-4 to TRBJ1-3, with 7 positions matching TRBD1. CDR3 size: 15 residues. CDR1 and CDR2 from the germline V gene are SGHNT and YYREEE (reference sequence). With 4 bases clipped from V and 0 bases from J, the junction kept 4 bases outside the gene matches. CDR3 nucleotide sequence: TGTGCCAGCAGCGCCGGACAGGCCTCTGGAAACACCATATATTTT. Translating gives CASSAGQASGNTIYF.

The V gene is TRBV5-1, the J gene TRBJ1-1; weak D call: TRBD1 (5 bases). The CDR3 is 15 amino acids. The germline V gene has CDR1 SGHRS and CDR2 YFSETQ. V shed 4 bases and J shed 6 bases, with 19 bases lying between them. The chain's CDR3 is CASSTARTGGAEAFF. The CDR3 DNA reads TGCGCCAGCAGCACCGCCCGGACGGGAGGGGCTGAAGCTTTCTTT.

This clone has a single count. The CDR3 DNA sequence: TGTGCCAGCTCACCACGAACCCAGGGGGCAGAGACTGAAGCTTTCTTT. Its protein product is CASSPRTQGAETEAFF. The chain combines TRBV18 with TRBJ1-1; 8 nucleotides agree with TRBD1. The ends lost 1 base at V and 5 bases at J; junction bases unmatched: 9. CDR3 length equals 16 residues. Germline lookup yields CDR1 KGHSH and CDR2 LQKENI.

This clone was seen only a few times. The DNA of the CDR3 is TGTGCCAGCAGCCCCGGGGGTTCACCCCTCCACTTT. Translated, it gives CASSPGGSPLHF. The V and J genes are TRBV6-5 and TRBJ1-6; the D gene is possibly TRBD1 (5 bases). Germline V gives CDR1 MNHEY, CDR2 SVGAGI. Trimming pared 6 bases from V and 9 bases from J, leaving 9 bases between. The length of the CDR3 is 12 residues.

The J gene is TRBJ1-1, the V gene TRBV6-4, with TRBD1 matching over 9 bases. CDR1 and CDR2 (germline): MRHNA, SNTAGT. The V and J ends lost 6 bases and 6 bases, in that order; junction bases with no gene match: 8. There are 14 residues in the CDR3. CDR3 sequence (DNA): TGTGCCAGCAGACTCACAGGGGGCCTCGCTGAAGCTTTCTTT. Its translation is CASRLTGGLAEAFF.

The CDR3 coding sequence is TGTGCCAGCAGCCCCACAGGGCACCAGCGCCACGAGCAGTACTTC. Translating it yields CASSPTGHQRHEQYF. The rearrangement uses TRBV5-4 and TRBJ2-7; weak D call: TRBD1 (6 bases). Per the germline V gene, CDR1 is SGHNT and CDR2 is YYREEE (reference sequence). The V gene lost 4 bases and the J gene lost 5 bases, with 19 bases spanning the gap. This CDR3 is built from 15 residues.

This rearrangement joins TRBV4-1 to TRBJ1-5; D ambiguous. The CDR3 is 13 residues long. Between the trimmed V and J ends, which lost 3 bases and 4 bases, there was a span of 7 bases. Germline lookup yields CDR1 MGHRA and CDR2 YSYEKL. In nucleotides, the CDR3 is TGCGCCAGCAGCCAGCTAATTAATCAGCCCCAGCATTTT. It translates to CASSQLINQPQHF.

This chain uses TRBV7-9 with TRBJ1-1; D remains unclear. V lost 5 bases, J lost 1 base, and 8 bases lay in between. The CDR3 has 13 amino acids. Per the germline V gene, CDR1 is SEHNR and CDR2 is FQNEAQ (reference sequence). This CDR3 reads CASSPTANTEAFF. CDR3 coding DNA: TGTGCCAGCAGCCCTACAGCGAACACTGAAGCTTTCTTT.

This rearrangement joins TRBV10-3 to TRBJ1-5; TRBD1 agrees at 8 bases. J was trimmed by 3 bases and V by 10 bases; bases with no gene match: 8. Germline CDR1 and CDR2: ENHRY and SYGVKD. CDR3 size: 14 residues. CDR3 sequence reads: CATRQGIDNQPQHF. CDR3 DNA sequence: TGTGCCACCCGACAGGGGATTGACAATCAGCCCCAGCATTTT.

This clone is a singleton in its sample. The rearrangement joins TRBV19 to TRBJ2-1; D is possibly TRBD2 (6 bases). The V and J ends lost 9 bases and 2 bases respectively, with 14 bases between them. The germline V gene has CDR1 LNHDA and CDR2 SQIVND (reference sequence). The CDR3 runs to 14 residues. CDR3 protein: CASSKGTPYNEQFF. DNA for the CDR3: TGTGCCAGCTCCAAGGGGACTCCCTACAATGAGCAGTTCTTC.

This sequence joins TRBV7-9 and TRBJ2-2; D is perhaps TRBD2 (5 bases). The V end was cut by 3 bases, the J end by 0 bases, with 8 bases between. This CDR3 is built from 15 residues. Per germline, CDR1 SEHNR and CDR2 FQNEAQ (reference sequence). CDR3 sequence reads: CASSFTGTNTGELFF. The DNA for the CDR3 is TGTGCCAGCAGCTTTACGGGGACGAACACCGGGGAGCTGTTTTTT.

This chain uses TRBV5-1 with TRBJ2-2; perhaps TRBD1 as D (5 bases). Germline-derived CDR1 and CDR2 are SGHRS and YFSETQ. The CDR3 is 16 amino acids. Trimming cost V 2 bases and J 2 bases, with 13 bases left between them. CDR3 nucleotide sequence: TGCGCCAGCAGCTTTACAACAGGTGGAAACACCGGGGAGCTGTTTTTT. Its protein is CASSFTTGGNTGELFF.

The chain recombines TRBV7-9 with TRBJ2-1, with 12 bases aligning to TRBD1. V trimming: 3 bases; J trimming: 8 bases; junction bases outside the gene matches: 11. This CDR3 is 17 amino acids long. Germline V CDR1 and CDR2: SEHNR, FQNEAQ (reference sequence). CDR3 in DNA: TGTGCCAGCAGCTTCGGGACAGGGGGCCGGGTCGGGTATGAGCAGTTCTTC. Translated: CASSFGTGGRVGYEQFF.

The CDR3 DNA is TGTGCCAGCAGCCAAGGGATAGCGGGGGGCTTAAGACAGTTCTTC. It translates to CASSQGIAGGLRQFF. The V call is TRBV14, the J call TRBJ2-1; 10 bases are shared with TRBD2. The CDR3 extends over 15 amino acids. Germline V gives CDR1 SGHDN, CDR2 FVKESK. The J segment lost 13 bases and the V segment lost 1 base, leaving 10 bases of the junction unmatched.

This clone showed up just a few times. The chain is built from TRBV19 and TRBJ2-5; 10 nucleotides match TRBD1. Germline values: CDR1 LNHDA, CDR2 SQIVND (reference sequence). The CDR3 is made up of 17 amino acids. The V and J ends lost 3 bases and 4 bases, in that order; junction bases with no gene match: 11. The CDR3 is CASSMTGGLMGPETQYF. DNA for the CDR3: TGTGCCAGTAGTATGACAGGGGGCCTAATGGGCCCAGAGACCCAGTACTTC.

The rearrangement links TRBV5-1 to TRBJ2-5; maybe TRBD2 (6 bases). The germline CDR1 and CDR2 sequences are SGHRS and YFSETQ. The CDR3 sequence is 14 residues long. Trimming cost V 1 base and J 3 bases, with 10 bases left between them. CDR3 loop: CASSLWGEKETQYF. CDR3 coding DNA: TGCGCCAGCAGCTTGTGGGGGGAAAAAGAGACCCAGTACTTC.

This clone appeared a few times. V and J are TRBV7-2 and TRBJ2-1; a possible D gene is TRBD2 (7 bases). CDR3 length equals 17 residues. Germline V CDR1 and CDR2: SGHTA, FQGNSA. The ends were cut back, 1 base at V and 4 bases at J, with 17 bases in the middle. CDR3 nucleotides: TGTGCCAGCAGCTTAGGGGGGGGCGGCTTGAGATACAATGAGCAGTTCTTC. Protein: CASSLGGGGLRYNEQFF.

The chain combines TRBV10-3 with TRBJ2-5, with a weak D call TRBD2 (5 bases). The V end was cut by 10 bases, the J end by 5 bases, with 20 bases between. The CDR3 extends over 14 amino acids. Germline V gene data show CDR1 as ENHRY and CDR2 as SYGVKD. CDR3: CATRGSQNEETQYF. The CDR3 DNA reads TGTGCCACCAGAGGGAGCCAGAACGAGGAGACCCAGTACTTC.

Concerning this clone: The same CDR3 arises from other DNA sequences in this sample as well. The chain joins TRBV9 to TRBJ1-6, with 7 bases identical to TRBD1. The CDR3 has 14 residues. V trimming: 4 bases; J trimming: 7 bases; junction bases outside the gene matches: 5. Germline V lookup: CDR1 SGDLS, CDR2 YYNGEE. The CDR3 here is CASSPLRGNSPLHF. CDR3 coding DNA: TGTGCCAGCAGCCCCCTCAGGGGGAATTCACCCCTCCACTTT.

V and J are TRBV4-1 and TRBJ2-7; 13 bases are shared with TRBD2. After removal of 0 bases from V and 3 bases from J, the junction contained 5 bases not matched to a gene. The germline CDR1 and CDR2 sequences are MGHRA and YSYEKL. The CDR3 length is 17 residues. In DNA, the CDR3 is TGCGCCAGCAGCCAAGATTCACTAGCGGGGGGGGTCTACGAGCAGTACTTC. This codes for CASSQDSLAGGVYEQYF.

The CDR3 DNA follows: TGTGCCAGCAGTAAGTCGACAGGGCGGCACATTCAGTACTTC. This gives the protein CASSKSTGRHIQYF. This chain joins TRBV25-1 and TRBJ2-4; 7 bases agree with TRBD1. The CDR3 loop spans 14 amino acids. The J segment lost 8 bases and the V segment lost 5 bases, leaving 9 bases of the junction unmatched. From germline, CDR1 is MGHDK and CDR2 SYGVNS.

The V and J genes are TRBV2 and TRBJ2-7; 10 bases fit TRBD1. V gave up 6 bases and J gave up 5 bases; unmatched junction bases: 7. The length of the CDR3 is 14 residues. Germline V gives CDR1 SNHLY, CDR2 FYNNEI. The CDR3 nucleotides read TGTGCCAGCAGCCAAGGACAGGGGGTCGACGAGCAGTACGTC. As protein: CASSQGQGVDEQYV.

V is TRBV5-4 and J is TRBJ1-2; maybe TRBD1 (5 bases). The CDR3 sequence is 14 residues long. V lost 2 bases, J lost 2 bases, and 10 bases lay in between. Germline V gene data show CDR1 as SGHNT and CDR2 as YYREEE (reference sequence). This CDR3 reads CASSFYSGNYGYTF. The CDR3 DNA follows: TGTGCCAGCAGCTTTTACTCAGGGAACTATGGCTACACCTTC.

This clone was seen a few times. The CDR3 region is CASSIDTYPDYGYTF. Here the CDR3 DNA reads TGTGCCAGTAGTATAGATACCTATCCTGACTATGGCTACACCTTC. The chain carries TRBV19 and TRBJ1-2, with D unclear. This CDR3 spans 15 amino acids. Germline-derived CDR1 and CDR2 are LNHDA and SQIVND (reference sequence). V lost 0 bases, J lost 3 bases, and 11 bases lay in between.

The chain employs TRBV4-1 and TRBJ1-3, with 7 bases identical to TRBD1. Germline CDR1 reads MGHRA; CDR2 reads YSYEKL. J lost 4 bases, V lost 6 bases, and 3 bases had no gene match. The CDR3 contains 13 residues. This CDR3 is CASRETGGNTIYF. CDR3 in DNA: TGCGCCAGCAGGGAGACAGGGGGAAACACCATATATTTT.

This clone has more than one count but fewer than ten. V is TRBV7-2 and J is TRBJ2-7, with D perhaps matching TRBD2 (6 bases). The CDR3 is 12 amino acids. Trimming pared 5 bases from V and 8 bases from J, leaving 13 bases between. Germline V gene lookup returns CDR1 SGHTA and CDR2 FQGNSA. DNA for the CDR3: TGTGCCAGCAGCCGCAAGGAGGGGCAGCAGTACTTC. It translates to CASSRKEGQQYF.

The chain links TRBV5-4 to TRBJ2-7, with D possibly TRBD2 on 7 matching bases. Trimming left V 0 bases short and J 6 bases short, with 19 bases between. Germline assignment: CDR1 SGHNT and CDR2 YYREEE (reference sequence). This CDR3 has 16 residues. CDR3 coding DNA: TGTGCCAGCAGCTTGGGTGGAGGGGGGGCCTACCGCGAGCAGTACTTC. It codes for CASSLGGGGAYREQYF.

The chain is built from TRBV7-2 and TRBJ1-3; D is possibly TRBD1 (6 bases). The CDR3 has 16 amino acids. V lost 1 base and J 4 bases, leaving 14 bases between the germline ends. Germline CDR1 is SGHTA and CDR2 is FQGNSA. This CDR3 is CASSLGFRGKGNTIYF. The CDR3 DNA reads TGTGCCAGCAGCTTAGGATTCAGGGGAAAAGGAAACACCATATATTTT.

The CDR3 loop is CASSQGTEETQYF. The CDR3 DNA follows: TGTGCCAGCAGCCAAGGGACAGAAGAGACCCAGTACTTC. The chain is built from TRBV3-1 (or the pseudogene TRBV3-2) and TRBJ2-5; the D gene is possibly TRBD1 (6 bases). The CDR3 is 13 residues long. Trimming took 1 base from V and 3 from J, leaving 6 bases between them. The germline CDR1 and CDR2 sequences are LGHDT and YNNKEL (reference sequence).

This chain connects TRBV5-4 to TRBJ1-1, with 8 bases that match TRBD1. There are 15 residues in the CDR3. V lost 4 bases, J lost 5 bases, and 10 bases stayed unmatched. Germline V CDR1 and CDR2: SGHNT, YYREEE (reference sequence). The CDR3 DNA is TGTGCCAGCAGCACCTACAGGGGGTTGGGTACTGAAGCTTTCTTT. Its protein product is CASSTYRGLGTEAFF.

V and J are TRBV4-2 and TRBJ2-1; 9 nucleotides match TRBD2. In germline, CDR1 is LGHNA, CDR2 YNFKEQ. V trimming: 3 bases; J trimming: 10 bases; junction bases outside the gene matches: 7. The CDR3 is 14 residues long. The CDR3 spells CASSQGGGAFEQFF. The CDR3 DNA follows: TGTGCCAGCAGCCAGGGCGGGGGGGCATTCGAGCAGTTCTTC.